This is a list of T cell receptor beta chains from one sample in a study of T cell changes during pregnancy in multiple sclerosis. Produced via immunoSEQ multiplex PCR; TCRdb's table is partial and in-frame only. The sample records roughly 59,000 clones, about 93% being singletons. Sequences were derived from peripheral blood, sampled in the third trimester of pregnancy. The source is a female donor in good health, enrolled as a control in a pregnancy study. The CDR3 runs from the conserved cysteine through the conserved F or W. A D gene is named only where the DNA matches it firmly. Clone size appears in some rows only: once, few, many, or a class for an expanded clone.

TGTGCCAGCAGCTTAGGCCAGGATAGCTCCTACGAGCAGTACTTC	CASSLGQDSSYEQYF	TRBV11-2	TRBJ2-7	15	.	.
TGTGCCAGCAGGACCCAGGGCCGGTCTAACTATGGCTACACCTTC	CASRTQGRSNYGYTF	TRBV5-6	TRBJ1-2	15	.	.
TGCGCCAGCAGCTGGGACAGCCCCCGGAGTGGCTACACCTTC	CASSWDSPRSGYTF	TRBV5-1	TRBJ1-2	14	TRBD1	.
TGTGCCAGCAGTCTCCAGGGAACCTACGAGCAGTACTTC	CASSLQGTYEQYF	TRBV5-4	TRBJ2-7	13	.	.
TGTGCCAGCAGCTCGGACAGTAGCGGCTACACCTTC	CASSSDSSGYTF	TRBV7-8	TRBJ1-2	12	.	.
TGTGCCAGCAGCTTAGGATGGACAGGGAGCTACGAGCAGTACTTC	CASSLGWTGSYEQYF	TRBV7-9	TRBJ2-7	15	TRBD1	.
TGTGCCAGCACTGGGGACAACGGGGTAGGCGAGCAGTTCTTC	CASTGDNGVGEQFF	TRBV6-6	TRBJ2-1	14	.	.
TGTGCCAGTAGGGGACAGGGAACTTTGGACGAGCAGTACTTC	CASRGQGTLDEQYF	TRBV19	TRBJ2-7	14	TRBD1	.
TGTGCCAGTAGTATTGGGACAGGCAATCTAGCCAAAAACATTCAGTACTTC	CASSIGTGNLAKNIQYF	TRBV19	TRBJ2-4	17	TRBD1	.
TGTGCCAGCAGCCCGGTCGGGGGCGGGGAGCTGTTTTTT	CASSPVGGGELFF	TRBV27	TRBJ2-2	13	.	.
TGTGCCAGCAGTTTCGGGGTGTTTAATTCACCCCTCCACTTT	CASSFGVFNSPLHF	TRBV28	TRBJ1-6	14	.	.
TGTGCCAGCAGCTTAAACGGGGGAGGGGAGCAGTTCTTC	CASSLNGGGEQFF	TRBV7-3	TRBJ2-1	13	TRBD2	.
TGTGCCAGCAGCTTAGCGGACAGGAACACTGAAGCTTTCTTT	CASSLADRNTEAFF	TRBV7-2	TRBJ1-1	14	.	once
TGTGCCTGGAGAGGCGGGACTAGCGGTCGTGGGGAGCTGTTTTTT	CAWRGGTSGRGELFF	TRBV30	TRBJ2-2	15	TRBD2	.
TGTGCCAGTACGCCCGGGACAGGTAATCAGCCCCAGCATTTT	CASTPGTGNQPQHF	TRBV19	TRBJ1-5	14	TRBD1	.
TGTGCCAGCAGCCCTACCCCTAGCGGGTTTGACAATGAGCAGTTCTTC	CASSPTPSGFDNEQFF	TRBV27	TRBJ2-1	16	TRBD2	.
TGTGCCAGTAGCTTCCCGGGGAGTCGTGACGACAATGAGCAGTTCTTC	CASSFPGSRDDNEQFF	TRBV19	TRBJ2-1	16	.	.
TGTGCCAGCAGCTTGGTTTCAGGGGGCATCACTGAAGCTTTCTTT	CASSLVSGGITEAFF	TRBV5-5	TRBJ1-1	15	TRBD1	once
TGTGCCAGTACCCGGGACAGCTATGGCTACACCTTC	CASTRDSYGYTF	TRBV19	TRBJ1-2	12	TRBD1	.
TGTGCCAGCAGCGTAGGAGCTGGCGGGGGGGTCACCGGGGAGCTGTTTTTT	CASSVGAGGGVTGELFF	TRBV9	TRBJ2-2	17	TRBD2	.
TGCAGCGTTGAAGCGACAGAACTCGAAGCTTTCTTT	CSVEATELEAFF	TRBV29-1	TRBJ1-1	12	.	.
TGTGCCAGTAGTATGGGACAGGGTTTGAATAATTCACCCCTCCACTTT	CASSMGQGLNNSPLHF	TRBV19	TRBJ1-6	16	TRBD1	.
TGTGCCAGCAACGGGGGGGCCGGGGAGCTGTTTTTT	CASNGGAGELFF	TRBV5-6	TRBJ2-2	12	TRBD2	once
TGTGCCAGCAGCGCCCCGGGAACTAACTATGGCTACACCTTC	CASSAPGTNYGYTF	TRBV9	TRBJ1-2	14	.	.
TGTGCCAGCAGGGAAATACAGGGGGCTTTCACTGAAGCTTTCTTT	CASREIQGAFTEAFF	TRBV2	TRBJ1-1	15	TRBD1	.